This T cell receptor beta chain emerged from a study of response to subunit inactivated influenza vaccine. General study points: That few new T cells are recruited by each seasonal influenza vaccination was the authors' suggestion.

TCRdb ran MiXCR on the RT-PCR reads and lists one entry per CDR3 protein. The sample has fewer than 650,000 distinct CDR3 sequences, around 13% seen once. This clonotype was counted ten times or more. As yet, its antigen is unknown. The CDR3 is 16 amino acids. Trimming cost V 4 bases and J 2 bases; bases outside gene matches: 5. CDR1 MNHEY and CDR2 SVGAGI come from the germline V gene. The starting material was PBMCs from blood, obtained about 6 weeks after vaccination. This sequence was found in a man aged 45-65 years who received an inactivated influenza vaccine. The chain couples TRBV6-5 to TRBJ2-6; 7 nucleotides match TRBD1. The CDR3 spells CASSWDSITGANVLTF. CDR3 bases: TGTGCCAGCAGTTGGGACAGCATTACTGGGGCCAACGTCCTGACTTTC.